The next 9 T cell receptor beta chains were all read from a single sample in a study of radiotherapy plus CTLA-4 blockade in lung cancer. Clones were read by immunoSEQ multiplex PCR, and TCRdb kept only the in-frame ones, dropping some. Altogether around 90,000 clones are present, 83% being singletons, with the ten largest covering 0.65% to 0.9%. Specimen: peripheral blood, collected from a patient treated with radiotherapy plus ipilimumab. The receptors were gathered from a human donor with non-small cell lung cancer who had stable disease on radiotherapy plus ipilimumab.

This rearrangement joins TRBV19 to TRBJ2-5, with D perhaps TRBD1 (5 bases). V dropped 7 bases and J dropped 3 bases, with 18 bases sitting between them. Per the germline V gene, CDR1 is LNHDA and CDR2 is SQIVND (reference sequence). The CDR3 totals 15 residues. This CDR3 reads CASNFLGQVKETQYF. For the CDR3, the DNA is TGTGCCAGTAATTTCTTGGGGCAGGTGAAAGAGACCCAGTACTTC.

The CDR3 is CASSLGGRRNTGELFF. CDR3 nucleotide sequence: TGCGCCAGCAGCTTGGGGGGAAGGCGGAACACCGGGGAGCTGTTTTTT. The J gene is TRBJ2-2, the V gene TRBV5-1; D remains ambiguous. V was shortened by 0 bases and J by 1 base, with 10 bases between the two germline ends. The germline V gene encodes CDR1 SGHRS and CDR2 YFSETQ. The CDR3 sequence is 16 residues long.

V usage is TRBV28 and J usage is TRBJ1-1; a weak D match, TRBD1 (5 bases). The germline gives CDR1 MDHEN, CDR2 SYDVKM. V was pared by 3 bases and J by 1 base, with 15 bases between. This CDR3 spans 16 amino acids. The CDR3 here is CASSFGLGRANTEAFF. The CDR3 DNA sequence: TGTGCCAGCAGTTTCGGGCTGGGCAGGGCGAACACTGAAGCTTTCTTT.

The rearrangement uses TRBV27 and TRBJ2-7; D possibly matches TRBD1 or TRBD2 (5 bases each). With 6 bases removed from V and 2 bases from J, the gap between germline ends came to 17 bases. The CDR3 covers 15 residues. Looked up from germline, CDR1 is MNHEY and CDR2 is SMNVEV (reference sequence). CDR3 nucleotide sequence: TGTGCCAGCAGACCAGAACCGGGACCAACCTACGAGCAGTACTTC. Protein sequence: CASRPEPGPTYEQYF.

CDR3 in amino acids: CASSSGQQNINEKLFF. CDR3 DNA: TGTGCCAGCAGCTCGGGACAGCAAAATATTAATGAAAAACTGTTTTTT. The J gene is TRBJ1-4, the V gene TRBV5-8; 7 bases are shared with TRBD1. This CDR3 spans 16 amino acids. The trim removed 3 bases at V and 4 bases at J, leaving 9 bases unmatched. From germline, CDR1 is SGHTS and CDR2 YDEGEE.

This sequence joins TRBV28 and TRBJ2-5; D uncertain. The ends were cut back, 6 bases at V and 6 bases at J, with 8 bases in the middle. Germline V gene lookup returns CDR1 MDHEN and CDR2 SYDVKM. The CDR3 is 11 residues long. CDR3 in amino acids: CASSLSKTQYF. The CDR3 DNA is TGTGCCAGCAGCCTGTCGAAGACCCAGTACTTC.

This clone is a singleton in its sample. The V and J genes are TRBV19 and TRBJ2-7; possibly TRBD1 for D (6 bases). This CDR3 has 16 amino acids. CDR1 and CDR2 (germline): LNHDA, SQIVND (reference sequence). V was clipped by 5 bases and J by 0 bases, with 17 bases between them. CDR3 nucleotide sequence: TGTGCCAGTAGTGACCCTGCAGGGGCCAGCTCCTACGAGCAGTACTTC. This sequence encodes CASSDPAGASSYEQYF.

In regard to this clone: Additional DNA sequences in this sample encode the identical CDR3. V and J are TRBV4-1 and TRBJ2-3; TRBD2 matches 8 bases. Germline trimming cut 0 bases from V and 1 base from J; bases unmatched to any gene: 3. Germline lookup yields CDR1 MGHRA and CDR2 YSYEKL. The CDR3 runs 16 residues. Here the CDR3 DNA reads TGCGCCAGCAGCCAAGAGGGGACTAGGGGCACAGATACGCAGTATTTT. Translating gives CASSQEGTRGTDTQYF.

V and J are TRBV6-6 and TRBJ1-2; D call uncertain. Germline V gene lookup returns CDR1 MNHNY and CDR2 SVGAGI (reference sequence). The CDR3 loop spans 15 amino acids. V was cut by 6 bases and J by 4 bases, with 18 bases left in between. The CDR3 is CASSSYTASGYGYTF. DNA for the CDR3: TGTGCCAGCAGCTCCTACACCGCCTCAGGCTATGGCTACACCTTC.